The 30 T cell receptor beta chains below were found in one sample sequenced in a study of blood T cells in healthy people across ages. Primers used in a second PCR of about 6 to 11 cycles were a sample-barcoded 5' primer and a J-beta primer mix. TCRdb recomputed calls from the 5' RACE reads with MiXCR, one row per CDR3 protein. The sample consists of about 1.7 million distinct CDR3 sequences, approximately 30% of them appearing once. The sequenced sample was blood. These receptor sequences come from a woman under 40 in good health.

This clonotype was found a few times. The rearrangement links TRBV6-1 to TRBJ1-2, with 7 bases identical to TRBD1. In germline, CDR1 is MNHNS, CDR2 SASEGT. The CDR3 contains 12 residues. Trimming cost V 7 bases and J 8 bases; bases outside gene matches: 7. CDR3 loop: CASTRQGLGYTF. In DNA, the CDR3 is TGTGCCAGCACCCGACAGGGTTTGGGCTACACCTTC.

This rearrangement joins TRBV5-4 to TRBJ2-1, with 8 positions matching TRBD1. Per germline, CDR1 SGHNT and CDR2 YYREEE (reference sequence). This CDR3 has 15 amino acids. After removal of 4 bases from V and 7 bases from J, the junction contained 10 bases not matched to a gene. CDR3 protein: CASSQSKTGGNEQFF. The CDR3 DNA follows: TGTGCCAGCAGCCAATCCAAAACAGGGGGTAATGAGCAGTTCTTC.

This chain links TRBV9 with TRBJ2-5; maybe TRBD2 (6 bases). TRBJ2-7 explains the end of the DNA better; the J call may be wrong. The CDR3 spans 16 residues. Germline assignment: CDR1 SGDLS and CDR2 YYNGEE. Here the CDR3 DNA reads TGTGCCAGCAGCGTAGCTCCTGAGACTAGTAACTACGAGCAGTACTTC. Translation: CASSVAPETSNYEQYF.

The table lists this clonotype with a few counts. The V call is TRBV19, the J call TRBJ2-7; no clear D. V was pared by 6 bases and J by 3 bases, with 12 bases between. The CDR3 consists of 13 residues. Germline CDR1 LNHDA, CDR2 SQIVND (reference sequence). CDR3 loop: CASSPQINYEQYF. DNA of the CDR3: TGTGCCAGTAGCCCTCAGATAAACTACGAGCAGTACTTC.

The CDR3: CASRSGGKNEQFF. In nucleotides, the CDR3 is TGTGCCAGCAGATCCGGGGGAAAGAATGAGCAGTTCTTC. The V call is TRBV28, the J call TRBJ2-1; tentative D call: TRBD2 (6 bases). Germline CDR1 MDHEN, CDR2 SYDVKM. There are 13 residues in the CDR3. Deletions cut 6 bases from V and 7 bases from J, with 13 bases between.

The sample holds a few counts of this clonotype. The chain combines TRBV10-2 with TRBJ2-1, with 7 nucleotides matching TRBD2. CDR1 is WSHSY and CDR2 is SAAADI in the germline V gene. The CDR3 runs 11 residues. Trimming cost V 3 bases and J 12 bases; bases outside gene matches: 2. CDR3: CASSEAGPQFF. The CDR3 DNA follows: TGCGCCAGCAGTGAAGCGGGACCGCAGTTCTTC.

This clonotype was detected many times. Written as DNA, the CDR3 is TGTGCCAGCAGCTTAGTTTCACAGGGAAGCGCCGAGCAGTACTTC. Encoded protein: CASSLVSQGSAEQYF. V is TRBV7-2 and J is TRBJ2-7; the D gene is possibly TRBD1 (6 bases). The CDR3 runs 15 residues. CDR1 is SGHTA and CDR2 is FQGNSA in the germline V gene. Trimming left V 1 base short and J 6 bases short, with 16 bases between.

The rearrangement joins TRBV12-3 or TRBV12-4 to TRBJ1-2; TRBD1 might be the D (6 bases). This CDR3 comprises 13 residues. Trimming removed 6 bases from V and 7 bases from J, with 15 bases in between. CDR3 region: CASRTTGLAGYTF. CDR3 DNA sequence: TGTGCCAGCAGGACCACAGGGCTAGCTGGCTACACCTTC.

This clonotype came up a few times. J is TRBJ2-7 and V is TRBV21-1. TRBV21-1 is a listed pseudogene. The CDR3 has 15 amino acids. CDR3 amino acids: CASSPHTSSNYEQYF. The CDR3 nucleotides are TGTGCCAGCAGCCCCCACACGAGCAGCAACTACGAGCAGTACTTC.

At least ten counts were recorded for this clonotype. V is TRBV4-1 and J is TRBJ2-7; 8 nucleotides align to TRBD1. Germline values: CDR1 MGHRA, CDR2 YSYEKL. The CDR3 sequence is 16 residues long. The V segment lost 4 bases and the J segment 9 bases; nucleotides outside the gene matches: 17. CDR3 bases: TGCGCCAGCAGCCCCCGTGGGGCAGGGGGCGCGACTGGGCAGTACTTC. This gives the protein CASSPRGAGGATGQYF.

The chain uses TRBV20-1 and TRBJ2-5; 10 positions match TRBD2. V lost 3 bases, J lost 7 bases, and 2 bases stayed unmatched. CDR1 DFQATT and CDR2 SNEGSKA come from the germline V gene (reference sequence). The CDR3 is made up of 12 amino acids. DNA of the CDR3: TGCAGTGCTAGCAGCGGGGGGGGGACCCAGTACTTC. Translating gives CSASSGGGTQYF.

This clonotype was counted at least ten times. The V gene is TRBV5-6, the J gene TRBJ2-5; D possibly matches TRBD1 or TRBD2 (6 bases each). The CDR3 loop spans 15 amino acids. Trimming shortened V by 4 bases and J by 1 base, and 14 bases separated the two germline ends. Germline CDR1 is SGHDT and CDR2 is YYEEEE. DNA of the CDR3: TGTGCCAGCAGCCCCCGTGGGGGGCTCCAAGAGACCCAGTACTTC. This codes for CASSPRGGLQETQYF. The full variable domain, with the rest looked up from reference TRBV5-6 and TRBJ2-5, is DAGVTQSPTHLIKTRGQQVTLRCSPKSGHDTVSWYQQALGQGPQFIFQYYEEEERQRGNFPDRFSGHQFPNYSSELNVNALLLGDSALYLCASSPRGGLQETQYFGPGTRLLVL.

Regarding this clonotype: At one end the junction does not follow the germline gene, possibly because of a read error. The chain has TRBV24-1 and TRBJ2-5, with D perhaps assigned TRBD1 or TRBD2 (5 bases each). Germline V CDR1 and CDR2: KGHDR, SFDVKD. The CDR3 extends over 13 amino acids. In DNA, the CDR3 is TGTGTCACCAGTGACTCGGGACGCCAGACCCAGTACTTC. Protein sequence: CVTSDSGRQTQYF.

This clonotype came up a few times. J is TRBJ2-1 and V is TRBV24-1; possibly TRBD1 or TRBD2 for D (5 bases each). The CDR3 is made up of 11 amino acids. Germline CDR1 reads KGHDR; CDR2 reads SFDVKD. V gave up 7 bases and J gave up 11 bases, with 11 bases separating them. The DNA of the CDR3 is TGTGCCACCAGGGGGACGCAAAAGCAGTTCTTC. Translating gives CATRGTQKQFF.

This clonotype was seen repeatedly, ten times or more. This chain links TRBV6-1 with TRBJ2-7, with no clear D. The V and J ends lost 2 bases and 1 base respectively, with 9 bases between them. The CDR3 length is 14 residues. Germline lookup yields CDR1 MNHNS and CDR2 SASEGT. The CDR3 region has the DNA TGTGCCAGCAGTGAAAGCAACTTGTCCTACGAGCAGTACTTC. Its translation is CASSESNLSYEQYF.

The chain combines TRBV6-1 with TRBJ1-1, with D possibly being TRBD1 (6 bases). The CDR3 extends over 14 amino acids. CDR1 MNHNS and CDR2 SASEGT come from the germline V gene. Trimming stripped 7 bases from V and 6 bases from J, with 18 bases between. CDR3 loop: CASNPGHQGAEAFF. The CDR3, as DNA: TGTGCCAGCAATCCGGGACACCAAGGAGCTGAAGCTTTCTTT.

This clonotype was counted ten times or more. The chain combines TRBV15 with TRBJ1-6, with D hard to call. The germline V gene encodes CDR1 LNHNV and CDR2 YYDKDF (reference sequence). The CDR3 is 13 residues long. Trimming removed 1 base from V and 7 bases from J, with 5 bases in between. In DNA, the CDR3 is TGTGCCACCAGCAGAGTCGTCAATTCACCCCTCCACTTT. It translates to CATSRVVNSPLHF.

The chain uses TRBV24-1 and TRBJ2-2, with D unclear. Trimming cost V 0 bases and J 8 bases, with 3 bases left between them. CDR3 length equals 12 residues. CDR1 KGHDR and CDR2 SFDVKD come from the germline V gene. CDR3 amino acids: CATSDLMGELFF. The CDR3 bases are TGTGCCACCAGTGATTTGATGGGGGAGCTGTTTTTT.

This chain uses TRBV9 with TRBJ2-7; TRBD1 matches at 9 bases. J was trimmed by 3 bases and V by 4 bases; bases with no gene match: 8. This CDR3 is 15 amino acids long. CDR1 is SGDLS and CDR2 is YYNGEE in the germline V gene. Here the CDR3 DNA reads TGTGCCAGCAGCCTGATGACAGGGGGGATCTACGAGCAGTACTTC. This sequence encodes CASSLMTGGIYEQYF.

This clonotype was seen more than once but under ten times. The rearrangement joins TRBV28 to TRBJ2-3; TRBD1 is a possible D gene (6 bases). Deletions cut 5 bases from V and 1 base from J, with 16 bases between. The CDR3 sequence is 16 residues long. Germline loops: CDR1 MDHEN, CDR2 SYDVKM. CDR3 in DNA: TGTGCCAGCAGTCCCCCTAGGAAGGGGGGCACAGATACGCAGTATTTT. It yields the protein CASSPPRKGGTDTQYF.

This clonotype was counted many times. V is TRBV6-1 and J is TRBJ2-5, with 13 bases identical to TRBD2. Germline assignment: CDR1 MNHNS and CDR2 SASEGT. Trimming cost V 6 bases and J 3 bases; bases outside gene matches: 1. The CDR3 covers 14 residues. DNA for the CDR3: TGTGCCAGCAGAGGACTAGCGGGGGAAGAGACCCAGTACTTC. Translating it yields CASRGLAGEETQYF.

This clonotype came up a few times. J is TRBJ2-5 and V is TRBV20-1, with D tentatively TRBD1 (5 bases). TRBJ2-7 matches the DNA end more closely, so the J call is doubtful. The CDR3 contains 14 residues. Germline CDR1 DFQATT, CDR2 SNEGSKA (reference sequence). CDR3 DNA: TGCAGTGCTAGAGATGCAGGGTTAGGCTACGAGCAGTACTTC. Translating gives CSARDAGLGYEQYF.

There are a few counts of this clonotype. J is TRBJ2-6 and V is TRBV12-5; no firm D call. Per germline, CDR1 LGHNT and CDR2 FRNRAP. The CDR3 is 19 residues long. V gave up 0 bases and J gave up 4 bases, with 19 bases separating them. The CDR3 DNA reads as TGTGCTAGTGGTTTGGTACTCCGAGGTGTCGGGTACGGGGCCAACGTCCTGACTTTC. Amino acid sequence: CASGLVLRGVGYGANVLTF. Full variable domain (rest looked up from reference TRBV12-5 and TRBJ2-6): DARVTQTPRHKVTEMGQEVTMRCQPILGHNTVFWYRQTMMQGLELLAYFRNRAPLDDSGMPKDRFSAEMPDATLATLKIQPSEPRDSAVYFCASGLVLRGVGYGANVLTFGAGSRLTVL.

As to this clonotype: One end of the junction fails to match germline, which may point to a read error. This chain joins TRBV18 and TRBJ1-2, with D tentatively TRBD1 (5 bases). The CDR3 runs 14 residues. Germline V gene sequence: CDR1 KGHSH, CDR2 LQKENI. CDR3 nucleotides: TGTGCCAACTCACCTCGCGACGGGACTTATGGCTACACCTTC. Translated, it gives CANSPRDGTYGYTF. The variable domain in full, completed from reference TRBV18 and TRBJ1-2, reads NAGVMQNPRHLVRRRGQEARLRCSPMKGHSHVYWYRQLPEEGLKFMVYLQKENIIDESGMPKERFSAEFPKEGPSILRIQQVVRGDSAAYFCANSPRDGTYGYTFGSGTRLTVV.

This clonotype was seen a handful of times. This chain's CDR3 is CASSLSGRPSYEQYF. The CDR3 DNA follows: TGTGCCAGCAGCTTATCGGGCAGGCCCTCCTACGAGCAGTACTTC. The chain employs TRBV7-2 and TRBJ2-7; D not certain. Per germline, CDR1 SGHTA and CDR2 FQGNSA. The V end was cut by 2 bases, the J end by 0 bases, with 11 bases between. The CDR3 contains 15 residues.

This clonotype was detected only a few times. The CDR3 spells CSALPGTSGYNEQFF. Here the CDR3 DNA reads TGCAGTGCTTTACCCGGGACTAGCGGTTACAATGAGCAGTTCTTC. The chain employs TRBV20-1 and TRBJ2-1, with 11 bases matching TRBD2. This CDR3 has 15 residues. V was pared by 5 bases and J by 4 bases, with 7 bases of the junction left unmatched. The germline gives CDR1 DFQATT, CDR2 SNEGSKA (reference sequence).

Notes on this clonotype: A much larger clone is a single base away; this may be a read error. The chain carries TRBV7-9 and TRBJ2-6; no reliable D call. Germline V gene data show CDR1 as SEHNR and CDR2 as FQNEAQ (reference sequence). The CDR3 is made up of 14 amino acids. DNA for the CDR3: TGTGCCAGCCGCACCTACTCTGAGGCCAACGTCCTGACTTTC. It specifies CASRTYSEANVLTF.

This clonotype was observed a handful of times. The CDR3 nucleotides are TGTGCCAGCAGTTTTGCAGTACAAGGGCGAAACATTCAGTACTTC. As protein: CASSFAVQGRNIQYF. The J gene is TRBJ2-4, the V gene TRBV28; D call uncertain. V lost 3 bases to trimming and J lost 6 bases, with 15 bases between them. The CDR3 totals 15 residues. Germline-derived CDR1 and CDR2 are MDHEN and SYDVKM.

The rearrangement uses TRBV2 and TRBJ2-6; D possibly corresponds to TRBD1 (6 bases). This CDR3 comprises 16 residues. V was pared by 7 bases and J by 4 bases, with 17 bases between. Germline CDR1 SNHLY, CDR2 FYNNEI. CDR3 DNA sequence: TGTGCCAGCACCCAAATAGGGGGTCCGGGGGCCAACGTCCTGACTTTC. This translates into CASTQIGGPGANVLTF.

This clonotype was seen at least ten times. The chain employs TRBV10-2 and TRBJ2-7; 8 bases line up with TRBD2. CDR1 and CDR2 from the germline V gene are WSHSY and SAAADI. V was clipped by 3 bases and J by 6 bases; unmatched bases: 13. CDR3 size: 16 residues. In nucleotides, the CDR3 is TGCGCCAGCAGTGATCTCGCTGGGACTAGGCCACTCGAGCAGTACTTC. This codes for CASSDLAGTRPLEQYF.